This TCR beta chain is drawn from a study of CXCR4 blockade with PD-1 therapy in pancreatic cancer. Per germline, CDR1 LNHDA and CDR2 SQIVND (reference sequence). The CDR3 is 13 amino acids. V lost 4 bases and J 1 base, leaving 2 bases between the germline ends. Sequencing was performed with immunoSEQ multiplex PCR; in TCRdb, only in-frame clones are kept and a portion is missing. The sample lists under 9,000 clones; about 60% were seen once. The chain has TRBV19 and TRBJ2-6; no clear D gene. This clonotype was sampled from a human donor with pancreatic ductal adenocarcinoma. Material for sequencing was tumor tissue. CDR3 protein: CASSTSGANVLTF. The CDR3 bases are TGTGCCAGTAGTACGTCTGGGGCCAACGTCCTGACTTTC.